These 10 T cell receptor beta chains came from one sample sequenced in a study of early T cells in non-severe SARS-CoV-2 infection. One entry per CDR3 protein, called by TCRdb with MiXCR from the 5' RACE reads. This table holds tens of thousands of distinct CDR3 sequences, 6.5% found once. The sample was whole blood, taken at baseline. All receptors come from an adult who was a healthcare worker with PCR-confirmed SARS-CoV-2 infection or an uninfected control (not recorded which).

In this sample, this clonotype turned up many times. This chain uses TRBV6-5 with TRBJ2-2; 9 bases are a match to TRBD2. Per the germline V gene, CDR1 is MNHEY and CDR2 is SVGAGI. This CDR3 contains 17 residues. The V gene end was trimmed by 0 bases and the J gene end by 8 bases; junction bases not matched to a gene: 10. The CDR3 DNA is TGTGCCAGCAGTTACTCGCGGGGGGGACTAGCATCTGGGGAGCTGTTTTTT. It specifies CASSYSRGGLASGELFF.

The chain recombines TRBV20-1 with TRBJ2-1; TRBD1 matches at 11 bases. In germline, CDR1 is DFQATT, CDR2 SNEGSKA (reference sequence). CDR3 length: 16 residues. The ends lost 6 bases at V and 3 bases at J; junction bases unmatched: 10. This CDR3 reads CSAEGQGERNYNEQFF. In DNA, the CDR3 is TGCAGTGCCGAGGGACAGGGGGAAAGAAACTACAATGAGCAGTTCTTC.

This clonotype was picked up many times. The CDR3 is CASSRRTSYEQYF. The DNA of the CDR3 is TGTGCCTCTAGCCGGCGGACCTCCTACGAGCAGTACTTC. The chain employs TRBV30 and TRBJ2-7; weak D call: TRBD2 (5 bases). Germline V gives CDR1 GTSNPN, CDR2 SVGIG (reference sequence). This CDR3 has 13 residues. Trimming pared 7 bases from V and 0 bases from J, leaving 13 bases between.

The rearrangement joins TRBV4-1 to TRBJ2-1; no firm D call. This CDR3 region has 13 residues. V was cut by 1 base and J by 6 bases, with 7 bases left in between. Germline CDR1 is MGHRA and CDR2 is YSYEKL. In nucleotides, the CDR3 is TGCGCCAGCAGCCAAGGACCTAGCAATGAGCAGTTCTTC. It codes for CASSQGPSNEQFF.

This clonotype was picked up one time. The junction and the germline gene differ at one end; a read error may be behind it. The chain joins TRBV7-2 to TRBJ1-4; D is ambiguous. The CDR3 extends over 16 amino acids. Germline loops: CDR1 SGHTA, CDR2 FQGNSA. The CDR3 coding sequence is TGTGCCGGCAGCTTAGAATTTGGTCGGATTAATGAAAAACTGTTTTTT. Encoded protein: CAGSLEFGRINEKLFF.

The DNA of the CDR3 is TGCGCCAGCAGCCAAGATCTGGGGCTGGCTAATTCACCCCTCCACTTT. Protein product: CASSQDLGLANSPLHF. This chain uses TRBV4-3 with TRBJ1-6; a weak D match, TRBD1 (5 bases). V lost 0 bases, J lost 6 bases, and 12 bases lay in between. Germline V lookup: CDR1 LGHNA, CDR2 YSLEER. This CDR3 comprises 16 residues.

Ten or more counts support this clonotype. The chain is built from TRBV7-6 and TRBJ2-7, with a tentative D call TRBD2 (6 bases). V was pared by 0 bases and J by 4 bases, with 7 bases between. Germline CDR1 is SGHVS and CDR2 is FNYEAQ. The CDR3 runs 13 residues. CDR3 region: CASSLAGGYEQYF. CDR3 coding DNA: TGTGCCAGCAGCTTAGCGGGGGGTTACGAGCAGTACTTC.

At least ten counts were recorded for this clonotype. V gene TRBV10-3 combines with J gene TRBJ2-2, with 8 bases that match TRBD1. Germline V CDR1 and CDR2: ENHRY, SYGVKD. The trim removed 8 bases at V and 3 bases at J, leaving 5 bases unmatched. The CDR3 has 14 amino acids. The CDR3 protein is CAISQGADTGELFF. In DNA form, the CDR3 reads TGTGCCATCTCCCAGGGGGCCGACACCGGGGAGCTGTTTTTT.

This clonotype was found a few times. The chain links TRBV11-3 to TRBJ2-7, with D perhaps TRBD2 (5 bases). The germline gives CDR1 SGHNT, CDR2 YENEEA. Trimming took 1 base from V and 5 from J, leaving 6 bases between them. This CDR3 is built from 12 residues. The CDR3 region is CASSLGRDEQYF. The CDR3 coding sequence is TGTGCCAGCAGCTTAGGGCGGGACGAGCAGTACTTC. The entire variable domain, with the rest obtained from reference TRBV11-3 and TRBJ2-7, is as follows: EAGVVQSPRYKIIEKKQPVAFWCNPISGHNTLYWYLQNLGQGPELLIRYENEEAVDDSQLPKDRFSAERLKGVDSTLKIQPAELGDSAVYLCASSLGRDEQYFGPGTRLTVT.

This clonotype was recorded a few times. The chain has TRBV6-6 and TRBJ2-7; tentative D call: TRBD1 (6 bases). The ends were cut back, 4 bases at V and 5 bases at J, with 18 bases in the middle. CDR1 MNHNY and CDR2 SVGAGI come from the germline V gene (reference sequence). The CDR3 has 15 amino acids. Here the CDR3 reads CASSSGQNPLHEQYF. CDR3 in DNA: TGTGCCAGCAGTTCCGGACAGAACCCCTTGCACGAGCAGTACTTC.